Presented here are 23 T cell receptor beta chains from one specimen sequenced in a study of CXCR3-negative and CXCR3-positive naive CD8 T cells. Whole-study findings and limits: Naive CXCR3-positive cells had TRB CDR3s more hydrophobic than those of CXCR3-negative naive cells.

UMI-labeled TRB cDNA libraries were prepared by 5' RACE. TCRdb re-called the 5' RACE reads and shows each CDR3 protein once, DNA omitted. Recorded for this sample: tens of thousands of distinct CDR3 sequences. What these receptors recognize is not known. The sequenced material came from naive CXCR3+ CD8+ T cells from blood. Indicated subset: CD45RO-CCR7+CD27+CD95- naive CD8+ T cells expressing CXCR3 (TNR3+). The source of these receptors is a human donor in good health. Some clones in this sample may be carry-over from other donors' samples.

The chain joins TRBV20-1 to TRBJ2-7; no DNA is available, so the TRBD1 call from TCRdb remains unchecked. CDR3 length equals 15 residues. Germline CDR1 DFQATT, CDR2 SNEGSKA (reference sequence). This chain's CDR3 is CSARARDRGPYEQYF.

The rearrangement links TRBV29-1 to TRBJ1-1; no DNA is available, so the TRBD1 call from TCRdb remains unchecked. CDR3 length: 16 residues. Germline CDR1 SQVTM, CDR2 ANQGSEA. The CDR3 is CSVATQDSDLNTEAFF.

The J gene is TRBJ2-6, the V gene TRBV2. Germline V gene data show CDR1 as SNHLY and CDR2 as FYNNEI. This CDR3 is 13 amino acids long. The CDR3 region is CASRDSGANVLTF.

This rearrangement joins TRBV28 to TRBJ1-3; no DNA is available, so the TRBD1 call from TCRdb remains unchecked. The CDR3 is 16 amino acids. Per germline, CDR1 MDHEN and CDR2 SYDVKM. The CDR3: CASSFRTGSFGNTIYF.

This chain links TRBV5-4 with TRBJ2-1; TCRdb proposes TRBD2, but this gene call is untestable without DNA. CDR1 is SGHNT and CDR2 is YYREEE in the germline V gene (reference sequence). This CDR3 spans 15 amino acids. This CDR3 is CASSLGLAEYNEQFF.

The CDR3 spells CAIRTGPDEAFF. The rearrangement uses TRBV10-3 and TRBJ1-1; absent DNA, TCRdb's TRBD1 call cannot be checked. The germline gives CDR1 ENHRY, CDR2 SYGVKD. The CDR3 is 12 residues long.

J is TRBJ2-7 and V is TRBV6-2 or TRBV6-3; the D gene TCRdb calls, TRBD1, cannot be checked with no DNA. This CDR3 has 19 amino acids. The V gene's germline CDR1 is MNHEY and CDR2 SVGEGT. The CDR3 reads CASSYPPPVGQGVGYEQYF.

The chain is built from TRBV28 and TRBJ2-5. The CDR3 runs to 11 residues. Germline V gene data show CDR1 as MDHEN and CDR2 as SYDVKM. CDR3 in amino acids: CASSIQETQYF.

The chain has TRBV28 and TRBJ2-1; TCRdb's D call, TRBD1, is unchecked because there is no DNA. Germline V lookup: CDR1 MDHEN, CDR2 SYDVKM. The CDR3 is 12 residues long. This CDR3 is CASTAPGNEQFF.

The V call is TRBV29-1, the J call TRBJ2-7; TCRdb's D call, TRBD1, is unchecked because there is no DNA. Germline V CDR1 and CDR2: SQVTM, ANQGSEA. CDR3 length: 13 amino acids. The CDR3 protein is CSVGGARGYEQYF.

The CDR3 sequence: CASSPIFKGQGADEQYF. The rearrangement uses TRBV14 and TRBJ2-7; TCRdb indicates TRBD1, and absent DNA this call remains unverified. The length of the CDR3 is 17 residues. Per germline, CDR1 SGHDN and CDR2 FVKESK.

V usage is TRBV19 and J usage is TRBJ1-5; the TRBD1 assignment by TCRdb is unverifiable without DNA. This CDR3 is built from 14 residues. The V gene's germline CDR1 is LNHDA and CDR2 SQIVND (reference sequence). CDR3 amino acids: CASSIRDSNQPQHF.

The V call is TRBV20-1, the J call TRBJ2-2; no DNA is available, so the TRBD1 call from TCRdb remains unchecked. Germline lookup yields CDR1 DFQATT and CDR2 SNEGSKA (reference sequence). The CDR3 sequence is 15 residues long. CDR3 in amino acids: CSARGIGQFTGELFF.

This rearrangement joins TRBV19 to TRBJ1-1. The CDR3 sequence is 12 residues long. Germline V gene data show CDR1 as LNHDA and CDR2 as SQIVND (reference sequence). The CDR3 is CASSAGSVEAFF.

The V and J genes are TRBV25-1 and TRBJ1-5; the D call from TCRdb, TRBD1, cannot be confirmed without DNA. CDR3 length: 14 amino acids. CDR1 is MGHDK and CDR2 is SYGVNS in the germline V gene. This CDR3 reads CASSEGTHWQPQHF.

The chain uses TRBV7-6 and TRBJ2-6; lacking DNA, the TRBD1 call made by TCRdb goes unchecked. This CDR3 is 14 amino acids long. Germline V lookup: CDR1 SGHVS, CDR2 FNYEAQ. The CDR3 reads CASKQGGGANVLTF.

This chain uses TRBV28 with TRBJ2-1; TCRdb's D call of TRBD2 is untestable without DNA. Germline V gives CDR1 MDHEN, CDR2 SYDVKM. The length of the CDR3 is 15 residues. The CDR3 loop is CASSFLAAKYNEQFF.

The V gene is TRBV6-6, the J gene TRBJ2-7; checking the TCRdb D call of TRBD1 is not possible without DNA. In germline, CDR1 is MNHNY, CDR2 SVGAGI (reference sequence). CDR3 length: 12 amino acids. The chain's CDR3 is CASTTTGHEQYF.

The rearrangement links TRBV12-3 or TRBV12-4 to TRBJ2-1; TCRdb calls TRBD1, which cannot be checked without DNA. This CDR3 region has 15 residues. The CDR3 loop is CASSSREASENEQFF.

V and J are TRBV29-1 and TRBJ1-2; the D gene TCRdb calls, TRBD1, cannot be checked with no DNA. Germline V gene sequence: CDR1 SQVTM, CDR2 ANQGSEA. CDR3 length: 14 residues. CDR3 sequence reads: CSVPQGAGSYGYTF.

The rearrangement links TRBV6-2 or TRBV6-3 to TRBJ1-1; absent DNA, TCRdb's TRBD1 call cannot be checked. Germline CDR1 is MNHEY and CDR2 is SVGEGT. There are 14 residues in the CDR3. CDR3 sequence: CASSPQGKHTEAFF.

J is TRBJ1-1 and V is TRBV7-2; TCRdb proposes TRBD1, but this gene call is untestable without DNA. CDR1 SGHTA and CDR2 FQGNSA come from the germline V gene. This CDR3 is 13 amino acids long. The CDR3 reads CASSTTGDLEAFF.

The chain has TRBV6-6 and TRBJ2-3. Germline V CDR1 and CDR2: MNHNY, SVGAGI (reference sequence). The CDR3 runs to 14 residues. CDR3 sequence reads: CASSSQLAADKQYF.